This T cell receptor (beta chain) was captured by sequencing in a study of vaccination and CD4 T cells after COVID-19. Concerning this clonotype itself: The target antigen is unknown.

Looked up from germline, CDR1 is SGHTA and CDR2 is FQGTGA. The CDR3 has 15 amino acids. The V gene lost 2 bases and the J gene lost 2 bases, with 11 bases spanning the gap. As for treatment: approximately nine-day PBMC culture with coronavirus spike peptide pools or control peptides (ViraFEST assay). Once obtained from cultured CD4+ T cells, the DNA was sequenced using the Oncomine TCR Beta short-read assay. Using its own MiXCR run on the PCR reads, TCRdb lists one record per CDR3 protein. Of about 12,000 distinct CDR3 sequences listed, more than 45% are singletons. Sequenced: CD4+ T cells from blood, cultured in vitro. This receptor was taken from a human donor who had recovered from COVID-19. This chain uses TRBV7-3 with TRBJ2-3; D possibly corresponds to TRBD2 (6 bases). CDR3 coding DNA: TGTGCCAGCAGCTTATTGGCGGGGCCCACAGATACGCAGTATTTT. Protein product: CASSLLAGPTDTQYF.